The 7 T cell receptor beta chains given below trace back to one sample, sequenced in a study of PD-1 blockade in mismatch repair-deficient tumors. Clones were read by immunoSEQ multiplex PCR, and TCRdb kept only the in-frame ones, dropping some. The sample lists some 110,000 clones; more than 60% were seen once. The material was peripheral blood, obtained 60 weeks after starting pembrolizumab. These receptors were collected from an adult with mismatch repair-deficient cancer.

Here the CDR3 DNA reads TGTGCCTGGAGTGTTACCGGGACCAGCTCTGGAAACACCATATATTTT. Encoded protein: CAWSVTGTSSGNTIYF. The chain is built from TRBV30 and TRBJ1-3; a weak D match, TRBD1 (5 bases). CDR1 is GTSNPN, CDR2 SVGIG, per germline (reference sequence). CDR3 size: 16 residues. Trimming cost V 0 bases and J 0 bases, with 12 bases left between them.

This chain joins TRBV18 and TRBJ2-7, with a weak D call TRBD2 (6 bases). CDR1 and CDR2 from the germline V gene are KGHSH and LQKENI. Trimming removed 3 bases from V and 4 bases from J, with 13 bases in between. The CDR3 sequence is 14 residues long. The chain's CDR3 is CASSPPGAVYEQYF. CDR3 in DNA: TGTGCCAGCTCACCCCCGGGAGCGGTATACGAGCAGTACTTC.

The V gene is TRBV9, the J gene TRBJ1-2; TRBD1 aligns across 8 bases. The germline V gene has CDR1 SGDLS and CDR2 YYNGEE. J gave up 8 bases and V 0 bases, and 3 bases lay outside the gene matches. The CDR3 totals 13 residues. In DNA form, the CDR3 reads TGTGCCAGCAGCGTAGGACAGGGGATCGGCTACACCTTC. Its translation: CASSVGQGIGYTF.

This clone was seen only once. This chain connects TRBV7-9 to TRBJ2-1, with 11 bases matching TRBD2. J gave up 6 bases and V 3 bases, and 4 bases lay outside the gene matches. The CDR3 runs to 15 residues. Germline V CDR1 and CDR2: SEHNR, FQNEAQ (reference sequence). CDR3 region: CASSFLAGGPNEQFF. CDR3 bases: TGTGCCAGCAGCTTTTTAGCGGGAGGGCCCAATGAGCAGTTCTTC.

This clone was counted once. The chain joins TRBV11-2 to TRBJ2-2; D gene uncertain. This CDR3 has 13 residues. In germline, CDR1 is SGHAT, CDR2 FQNNGV. Trimming left V 3 bases short and J 2 bases short, with 4 bases between. The CDR3 coding sequence is TGTGCCAGCAGCTTTCCTAACACCGGGGAGCTGTTTTTT. The encoded protein is CASSFPNTGELFF.

This clone showed up just a few times. CDR3: CAWSGGTRPYEQYF. The DNA for the CDR3 is TGTGCCTGGAGTGGGGGGACTAGACCCTACGAGCAGTACTTC. The chain has TRBV30 and TRBJ2-7; 8 bases align to TRBD2. This CDR3 comprises 14 residues. Germline CDR1 and CDR2: GTSNPN and SVGIG (reference sequence). V was pared by 1 base and J by 2 bases, with 4 bases of the junction left unmatched.

CDR3 residues: CASSERPGYQPQHF. The CDR3 DNA is TGCGCCAGCAGTGAGCGGCCAGGGTATCAGCCCCAGCATTTT. The genes are TRBV10-2 and TRBJ1-5; tentatively, D is TRBD1 (5 bases). Trimming shortened V by 2 bases and J by 5 bases, and 10 bases separated the two germline ends. This CDR3 comprises 14 residues. Germline values: CDR1 WSHSY, CDR2 SAAADI.